Below are 31 T cell receptor beta chains sequenced from a single sample in a study of T cell responses to AZD1222 COVID-19 vaccine. The assay was immunoSEQ multiplex PCR, and TCRdb's table has in-frame clones only and misses some. The profile shows 130,000 to 150,000 clones, around nine tenths of them singletons. Sample: peripheral blood, taken on day 0 of AZD1222 vaccination. The origin of the receptors is an adult in good health.

The chain links TRBV6-2 or TRBV6-3 to TRBJ2-5; tentatively, D is TRBD1 (6 bases). V lost 5 bases and J 0 bases, leaving 7 bases between the germline ends. The CDR3 covers 13 residues. Germline V lookup: CDR1 MNHEY, CDR2 SVGEGT. CDR3 loop: CASSRDNQETQYF. For the CDR3, the DNA is TGTGCCAGCAGTCGGGACAACCAAGAGACCCAGTACTTC.

This clone was detected only once. The chain combines TRBV7-2 with TRBJ1-6; no clear D. This CDR3 has 19 amino acids. Germline V gene sequence: CDR1 SGHTA, CDR2 FQGNSA. The V gene lost 5 bases and the J gene lost 11 bases, with 31 bases spanning the gap. The CDR3 DNA is TGTGCCAGCAGCCGTCCTCCTGGGAACCGACCAGTCCTCGGTGCACCCCTCCACTTT. Amino acids: CASSRPPGNRPVLGAPLHF.

The gene calls are TRBV29-1 and TRBJ2-7; D may be TRBD2 (5 bases). There are 11 residues in the CDR3. Germline assignment: CDR1 SQVTM and CDR2 ANQGSEA. The CDR3 spells CAGWSANEQYF. The DNA of the CDR3 is TGCGCGGGCTGGAGTGCCAACGAGCAGTACTTC.

CDR3 nucleotide sequence: TGTGCCAGCAGCCCCGGGACAGTAATCCAAGAGACCCAGTACTTC. As protein: CASSPGTVIQETQYF. The chain recombines TRBV7-2 with TRBJ2-5; 7 bases agree with TRBD1. V trimming: 5 bases; J trimming: 1 base; junction bases outside the gene matches: 7. CDR3 size: 15 residues. Germline CDR1 SGHTA, CDR2 FQGNSA.

The genes are TRBV9 and TRBJ2-7; 7 bases align to TRBD1. The V segment lost 0 bases and the J segment 4 bases; nucleotides outside the gene matches: 4. This CDR3 comprises 14 residues. The germline V gene has CDR1 SGDLS and CDR2 YYNGEE. The chain's CDR3 is CASSVGTQGYEQYF. CDR3 nucleotides: TGTGCCAGCAGCGTAGGAACACAGGGGTACGAGCAGTACTTC.

This clone has a handful of counts. The chain carries TRBV5-1 and TRBJ2-3; D is perhaps TRBD1 (6 bases). The CDR3 covers 15 residues. Germline V lookup: CDR1 SGHRS, CDR2 YFSETQ. Trimming cost V 0 bases and J 6 bases, with 14 bases left between them. The CDR3 nucleotides are TGCGCCAGCAGCTTGGAGGCAGGGGTGCTCGATACGCAGTATTTT. As protein: CASSLEAGVLDTQYF.

The chain has TRBV11-2 and TRBJ2-5; D possibly corresponds to TRBD1 (5 bases). Germline V gives CDR1 SGHAT, CDR2 FQNNGV. V was shortened by 1 base and J by 5 bases, with 14 bases between the two germline ends. This CDR3 comprises 15 residues. CDR3 sequence reads: CASSLGVRAGETQYF. The DNA for the CDR3 is TGTGCCAGCAGCTTAGGGGTTCGGGCAGGGGAGACCCAGTACTTC.

The chain combines TRBV12-5 with TRBJ1-5; D may be TRBD1 (6 bases). The CDR3 spans 16 residues. Germline-derived CDR1 and CDR2 are LGHNT and FRNRAP. The CDR3 nucleotides read TGTGCCCTATCGTCACAGGGTTGGGAAAGCAATCAGCCCCAGCATTTT. Amino acid sequence: CALSSQGWESNQPQHF.

The V call is TRBV19, the J call TRBJ2-2, with D possibly matching TRBD1 (6 bases). CDR3 length: 15 residues. Trimming pared 7 bases from V and 3 bases from J, leaving 15 bases between. Germline V gene data show CDR1 as LNHDA and CDR2 as SQIVND (reference sequence). The CDR3 nucleotides read TGTGCCAGTAATGAGGGGGATAGGGACACCGGGGAGCTGTTTTTT. Its protein is CASNEGDRDTGELFF. The entire variable domain, with the rest obtained from reference TRBV19 and TRBJ2-2, is as follows: DGGITQSPKYLFRKEGQNVTLSCEQNLNHDAMYWYRQDPGQGLRLIYYSQIVNDFQKGDIAEGYSVSREKKESFPLTVTSAQKNPTAFYLCASNEGDRDTGELFFGEGSRLTVL.

Written as DNA, the CDR3 is TGTGCCAGCAGCCCAGGGACCGTCTTGAGCAATCAGCCCCAGCATTTT. This sequence encodes CASSPGTVLSNQPQHF. J is TRBJ1-5 and V is TRBV28, with D perhaps matching TRBD1 (5 bases). Trimming took 6 bases from V and 1 from J, leaving 16 bases between them. CDR1 is MDHEN, CDR2 SYDVKM, per germline. This CDR3 spans 16 amino acids.

The chain joins TRBV7-2 to TRBJ2-5; the D gene is possibly TRBD2 (5 bases). Germline-derived CDR1 and CDR2 are SGHTA and FQGNSA. This CDR3 has 13 residues. Trimming took off 4 bases at V and 4 bases at J, with 10 bases between the two ends. Here the CDR3 DNA reads TGTGCCAGCAGCTACGACGGGATAGAGACCCAGTACTTC. Encoded protein: CASSYDGIETQYF.

The chain uses TRBV4-2 and TRBJ2-7; 7 bases agree with TRBD2. CDR3 length equals 16 residues. The germline CDR1 and CDR2 sequences are LGHNA and YNFKEQ. Losses at the gene ends were 0 bases for V and 5 bases for J; bases not matched to a gene: 10. CDR3: CASSQDDGGWQNEQYF. The DNA of the CDR3 is TGTGCCAGCAGCCAAGATGACGGGGGGTGGCAGAACGAGCAGTACTTC.

The gene calls are TRBV7-8 and TRBJ1-5; no clear D. This CDR3 has 15 residues. Trimming cost V 2 bases and J 6 bases, with 14 bases left between them. The germline gives CDR1 SGHVS, CDR2 FQNEAQ. The CDR3 region is CASSLLSGRTQPQHF. Written as DNA, the CDR3 is TGTGCCAGCAGCTTACTATCCGGACGTACTCAGCCCCAGCATTTT.

This chain uses TRBV24-1 with TRBJ2-1; D not resolved. The CDR3 length is 13 residues. Deletions cut 3 bases from V and 9 bases from J, with 11 bases between. Germline CDR1 is KGHDR and CDR2 is SFDVKD. CDR3 DNA sequence: TGTGCCACCAGTGATCAGGCCCCGTCTGAGCAGTTCTTC. Amino acid sequence: CATSDQAPSEQFF.

In regard to this clone: At one end, the junction sequence differs from germline, possibly due to a read error. The chain employs TRBV2 and TRBJ2-7; 10 bases agree with TRBD2. Germline assignment: CDR1 SNHLY and CDR2 FYNNEI. This CDR3 spans 12 amino acids. Written as DNA, the CDR3 is TGTGCCAGCAGCGAAACTAGCGGGGTTAGTTTTTTC. Residues: CASSETSGVSFF.

The chain links TRBV7-9 to TRBJ2-2; D possibly corresponds to TRBD2 (6 bases). The CDR3 spans 16 residues. Trimming left V 5 bases short and J 6 bases short, with 19 bases between. Germline CDR1 SEHNR, CDR2 FQNEAQ (reference sequence). The CDR3 DNA is TGTGCCAGCAGCCTTCCAGGGAGGCTGGGGGCCGGGGAGCTGTTTTTT. Amino acids: CASSLPGRLGAGELFF.

About this clone itself: One junction end does not reproduce the germline sequence, and a read error may be involved. The genes are TRBV27 and TRBJ1-5; D gene unclear. The germline V gene has CDR1 MNHEY and CDR2 SMNVEV (reference sequence). The CDR3 extends over 13 amino acids. The CDR3 reads CANSFGIGQPQHF. The CDR3 nucleotides are TGTGCCAACAGTTTCGGAATCGGACAGCCCCAGCATTTT.

This chain links TRBV6-5 with TRBJ1-5; D gene uncertain. The CDR3 has 12 residues. Germline V CDR1 and CDR2: MNHEY, SVGAGI. V dropped 8 bases and J dropped 0 bases, with 5 bases sitting between them. CDR3 region: CASHDSNQPQHF. DNA for the CDR3: TGTGCCAGCCACGATAGCAATCAGCCCCAGCATTTT.

The rearrangement links TRBV10-3 to TRBJ1-4, with TRBD1 identical over 7 bases. Trimming took 3 bases from V and 0 from J; bases not matched to a gene: 4. This CDR3 is 16 amino acids long. Looked up from germline, CDR1 is ENHRY and CDR2 is SYGVKD. The CDR3 DNA reads as TGTGCCATCAGTGACTCCCAGGGGGCAACTAATGAAAAACTGTTTTTT. This translates into CAISDSQGATNEKLFF.

V and J are TRBV10-3 and TRBJ2-6; TRBD1 agrees at 7 bases. The CDR3 runs to 17 residues. Germline CDR1 reads ENHRY; CDR2 reads SYGVKD. V lost 1 base and J lost 0; bases outside the gene matches: 3. As DNA, the CDR3 is TGTGCCATCAGTGAGTTCGGACAGGACTCTGGGGCCAACGTCCTGACTTTC. Translating it yields CAISEFGQDSGANVLTF.

This chain joins TRBV12-3 or TRBV12-4 and TRBJ1-1, with 8 nucleotides matching TRBD1. The trim removed 6 bases at V and 8 bases at J, leaving 8 bases unmatched. There are 13 residues in the CDR3. CDR3: CASRRQGAGEAFF. CDR3 in DNA: TGTGCCAGCAGGCGTCAGGGGGCAGGGGAAGCTTTCTTT.

CDR3 loop: CASSKDRFNYGYTF. The CDR3 bases are TGTGCCAGCAGTAAGGACAGGTTTAACTATGGCTACACCTTC. The chain recombines TRBV27 with TRBJ1-2; 7 nucleotides line up with TRBD1. Trimming removed 5 bases from V and 1 base from J; junction bases left unmatched: 4. The CDR3 loop spans 14 amino acids. Germline CDR1 and CDR2: MNHEY and SMNVEV (reference sequence).

This clone was found once. The chain is built from TRBV6-6 and TRBJ1-1; D not certain. Trimming removed 6 bases from V and 0 bases from J, with 11 bases in between. The length of the CDR3 is 14 residues. CDR1 and CDR2 (germline): MNHNY, SVGAGI (reference sequence). The CDR3 nucleotides read TGTGCCAGCAGCTCTTCGTCCATGAACACTGAAGCTTTCTTT. Amino acid sequence: CASSSSSMNTEAFF.

CDR3 protein: CASSRTISPGPGRETQYF. The CDR3 DNA is TGTGCCAGCAGCCGAACTATATCGCCGGGCCCCGGGCGAGAGACCCAGTACTTC. The V call is TRBV3-1 (or the pseudogene TRBV3-2), the J call TRBJ2-5; no firm D call. CDR3 size: 18 residues. Germline V gives CDR1 LGHDT, CDR2 YNNKEL (reference sequence). Trimming shortened V by 4 bases and J by 4 bases, and 25 bases separated the two germline ends.

The V and J genes are TRBV6-6 and TRBJ2-7; 7 bases match TRBD2. In germline, CDR1 is MNHNY, CDR2 SVGAGI (reference sequence). J lost 3 bases, V lost 2 bases, and 4 bases had no gene match. This CDR3 contains 14 residues. CDR3: CASSYETSNYEQYF. The CDR3 DNA reads as TGTGCCAGCAGTTACGAGACTAGCAACTACGAGCAGTACTTC.

The rearrangement links TRBV27 to TRBJ2-3, with TRBD2 matching over 9 bases. V lost 5 bases to trimming and J lost 2 bases; unmatched junction nucleotides: 5. Germline CDR1 MNHEY, CDR2 SMNVEV (reference sequence). The length of the CDR3 is 15 residues. CDR3 nucleotide sequence: TGTGCCAGCAGTCCCCAGCGGGGGGACACAGATACGCAGTATTTT. Its translation is CASSPQRGDTDTQYF.

The genes are TRBV14 and TRBJ2-7, with 11 bases matching TRBD1. This CDR3 has 15 amino acids. Trimming took 4 bases from V and 6 from J; bases not matched to a gene: 8. The germline V gene encodes CDR1 SGHDN and CDR2 FVKESK. The CDR3 sequence is CASSPLSGTGGEQYF. The CDR3 nucleotides read TGTGCCAGCAGCCCCTTATCCGGGACAGGGGGCGAGCAGTACTTC.

V and J are TRBV25-1 and TRBJ2-1; D gene unclear. Germline V lookup: CDR1 MGHDK, CDR2 SYGVNS. Trimming took 3 bases from V and 8 from J, leaving 2 bases between them. This CDR3 comprises 10 residues. The CDR3 here is CASSDYEQFF. The DNA for the CDR3 is TGTGCCAGCAGTGATTATGAGCAGTTCTTC.

This clone was detected only a few times. This CDR3 is CASSAGGANTGELFF. Here the CDR3 DNA reads TGTGCCAGCAGTGCGGGGGGCGCGAACACCGGGGAGCTGTTTTTT. The chain is built from TRBV6-4 and TRBJ2-2; D is perhaps TRBD2 (7 bases). Trimming shortened V by 4 bases and J by 0 bases, and 9 bases separated the two germline ends. CDR3 length: 15 residues. The germline CDR1 and CDR2 sequences are MRHNA and SNTAGT.

The chain carries TRBV7-2 and TRBJ2-3; the match to TRBD2 covers 15 bases. The CDR3 consists of 17 residues. V lost 4 bases, J lost 5 bases, and 7 bases stayed unmatched. Germline V gene lookup returns CDR1 SGHTA and CDR2 FQGNSA. This chain's CDR3 is CASSSWTSGGAGDTQYF. The CDR3 nucleotides are TGTGCCAGCAGCTCTTGGACTAGCGGGGGGGCCGGAGATACGCAGTATTTT.

This clone was seen only once. The V gene is TRBV7-9, the J gene TRBJ1-6, with D possibly being TRBD1 (5 bases). Trimming removed 5 bases from V and 7 bases from J, with 15 bases in between. The germline V gene has CDR1 SEHNR and CDR2 FQNEAQ (reference sequence). This CDR3 has 15 amino acids. The CDR3 DNA follows: TGTGCCAGCAGCCCCCGACAGTCGGCCAATTCACCCCTCCACTTT. Translation gives CASSPRQSANSPLHF.